The rows below give T cell receptor beta chains drawn from one sample of a study of T cells in Graves' hyperthyroidism and ophthalmopathy. TCRdb redid the calling of the multiplex PCR reads with MiXCR, one entry per CDR3 protein. This sample has 360,000 or so distinct CDR3 sequences; 12% to 15% occur once, and the top ten carry 15% to 20%. The specimen sequenced was blood. These receptors came from a woman aged 60-75 years with Graves' ophthalmopathy. The CDR3 runs from the conserved cysteine through the conserved F or W. Fields, in order: D gene, V gene, CDR3 protein. D genes are given only for firm matches.

d_call: TRBD2; v_call: TRBV4-2; cdr3_aa: CASSQSGGPSGYQETQYF
d_call: .; v_call: TRBV12-3/TRBV12-4; cdr3_aa: CASRDSGTGELFF
d_call: .; v_call: TRBV5-1; cdr3_aa: CASRQGPQETQYF
d_call: TRBD1; v_call: TRBV7-8; cdr3_aa: CASSSNRGHQETQYF
d_call: .; v_call: TRBV7-9; cdr3_aa: CASSLGGQASYGYTF
d_call: TRBD2; v_call: TRBV6-5; cdr3_aa: CASSSPTSGRPWEQFF
d_call: .; v_call: TRBV6-1; cdr3_aa: CASAVDFQETQYF
d_call: .; v_call: TRBV19; cdr3_aa: CASSILGRYTGELFF
d_call: .; v_call: TRBV30; cdr3_aa: CAWSTGAPGGTEAFF
d_call: TRBD2; v_call: TRBV3-1; cdr3_aa: CASSHPWGLAGGEETQYF
d_call: TRBD2; v_call: TRBV2; cdr3_aa: CASRGTSVDTGELFF
d_call: .; v_call: TRBV15; cdr3_aa: CATSREGVEGTQYF
d_call: .; v_call: TRBV20-1; cdr3_aa: CSASGWSNNEQFF
d_call: .; v_call: TRBV11-1; cdr3_aa: CASRRGTETQYF
d_call: .; v_call: TRBV18; cdr3_aa: CASSPRDIQETQYF
d_call: TRBD1; v_call: TRBV6-1; cdr3_aa: CASSVGQGPNYGYTF
d_call: TRBD2; v_call: TRBV5-1; cdr3_aa: CASSWGRLAGGHNEQFF
d_call: .; v_call: TRBV2; cdr3_aa: CASSNLSGKETQYF
d_call: TRBD2; v_call: TRBV28; cdr3_aa: CASSPLTSGRHYEQYF
d_call: TRBD2; v_call: TRBV11-2; cdr3_aa: CASRRRGVNTDTQYF
d_call: .; v_call: TRBV5-5; cdr3_aa: CASSFFVGSPYNEQFF
d_call: .; v_call: TRBV7-9; cdr3_aa: CASSLGGHSQETQYF
d_call: TRBD2; v_call: TRBV20-1; cdr3_aa: CSARDAERELTDTQYF
d_call: TRBD2; v_call: TRBV6-4; cdr3_aa: CASSDSVGTSDTGELFF
d_call: TRBD2; v_call: TRBV2; cdr3_aa: CASTPRTSSEQYF
d_call: .; v_call: TRBV28; cdr3_aa: CASPSKDRNEQFF
d_call: .; v_call: TRBV5-1; cdr3_aa: CASSGTVTGEQYF
d_call: .; v_call: TRBV3-1; cdr3_aa: CASSQGRASGNTIYF
d_call: TRBD2; v_call: TRBV28; cdr3_aa: CASSRLAGGMTDTQYF
d_call: .; v_call: TRBV12-3/TRBV12-4; cdr3_aa: CASSGWGREAGELFF
d_call: .; v_call: TRBV6-1; cdr3_aa: CASSYVGLEQYF
d_call: TRBD1; v_call: TRBV13; cdr3_aa: CASSPLSGTGSTDTQYF
d_call: TRBD2; v_call: TRBV12-3/TRBV12-4; cdr3_aa: CASSRRLAGKREQYF
d_call: .; v_call: TRBV19; cdr3_aa: CASSLRDSASYEQYF
d_call: .; v_call: TRBV6-1; cdr3_aa: CASSFPLEPGRKDNQPQHF
d_call: TRBD2; v_call: TRBV24-1; cdr3_aa: CATSDTGLAGGQTQYF
d_call: .; v_call: TRBV2; cdr3_aa: CASSDSSRQGGQYF
d_call: TRBD1; v_call: TRBV5-1; cdr3_aa: CASSELTGKPTEAFF
d_call: TRBD1; v_call: TRBV5-1; cdr3_aa: CASSLGGGTENSYEQYF
d_call: .; v_call: TRBV30; cdr3_aa: CAWSFGQSEAFF
d_call: .; v_call: TRBV7-3; cdr3_aa: CASSAGRQTQETQYF
d_call: TRBD2; v_call: TRBV20-1; cdr3_aa: CSARDLSGRASIYEQYF
d_call: TRBD1; v_call: TRBV30; cdr3_aa: CAWSVQGKTEAFF
d_call: TRBD2; v_call: TRBV27; cdr3_aa: CASSLLAGETDTQYF
d_call: .; v_call: TRBV2; cdr3_aa: CASILGSRSTDTQYF
d_call: .; v_call: TRBV5-1; cdr3_aa: CASSLVTVSTDTQYF
d_call: .; v_call: TRBV13; cdr3_aa: CASSLSLASGELFF
d_call: .; v_call: TRBV2; cdr3_aa: CASSEGRNSPLHF
d_call: .; v_call: TRBV12-3/TRBV12-4; cdr3_aa: CASSWGANQPQHF
d_call: TRBD2; v_call: TRBV12-3/TRBV12-4; cdr3_aa: CASRRTRGSGADTQYF
d_call: TRBD2; v_call: TRBV20-1; cdr3_aa: CSARYLAVYNEQFF
d_call: TRBD2; v_call: TRBV10-2; cdr3_aa: CASSTRTSGTTDTQYF
d_call: .; v_call: TRBV20-1; cdr3_aa: CSARDPGSADSSYEQYF
d_call: .; v_call: TRBV27; cdr3_aa: CASSRRRDPNQPQHF
d_call: TRBD2; v_call: TRBV20-1; cdr3_aa: CSARPFPSGPSYEQYF
d_call: .; v_call: TRBV28; cdr3_aa: CASSTRVPLGTQYF
d_call: .; v_call: TRBV5-1; cdr3_aa: CASSPSGATGGDTQYF
d_call: TRBD1; v_call: TRBV3-1; cdr3_aa: CASSPTLDRAQPQHF
d_call: .; v_call: TRBV29-1; cdr3_aa: CSVEVQGSGANVLTF